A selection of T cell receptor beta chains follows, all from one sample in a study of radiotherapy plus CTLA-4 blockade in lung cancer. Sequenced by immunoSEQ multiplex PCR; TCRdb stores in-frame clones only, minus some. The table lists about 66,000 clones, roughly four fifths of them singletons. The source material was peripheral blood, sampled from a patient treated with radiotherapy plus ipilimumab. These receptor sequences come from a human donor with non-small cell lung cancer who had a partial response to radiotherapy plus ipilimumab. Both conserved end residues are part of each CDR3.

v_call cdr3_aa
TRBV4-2 CASSQKRGTETQYF
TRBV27 CASRIRPDTEAFF
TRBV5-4 CASSLSGNMNTEAFF
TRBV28 CASSLFAGMRQETQYF
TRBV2 CASSERQANTEAFF
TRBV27 CASTFRGLVGEQYF
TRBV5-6 CASSFRVAGGNEQFF
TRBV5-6 CASSPSGSFNTQYF
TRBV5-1 CASSYIRRGAGGPGELFF
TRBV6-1 CASTPDRGPYEQYF
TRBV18 CASSPGHRGEETQYF
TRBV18 CASSPPPGTSALGETQYF
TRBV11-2 CASSLALAGGYNEQFF
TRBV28 CASSLFRTGGGNQPQHF
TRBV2 CASSQGGTIIQPQHF
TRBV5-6 CASSYGQVLISYEQYF
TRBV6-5 CASRAGNTEAFF
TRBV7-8 CASSETEYEQYF
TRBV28 CASSSSGSPGYTQYF
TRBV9 CASSVGGEQYF
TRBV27 CASSLRHSSQALQADRFNTQYF
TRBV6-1 CASSEQWNTGELFF
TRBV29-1 CSVEDPIPRQGPAFF
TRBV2 CASERQGLAKNIQYF
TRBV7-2 CASNRAGPTDTQYF
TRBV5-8 CASNTGGGNTEAFF
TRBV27 CASSFRDRGQESYGYTF